A single sample gave rise to the 24 T cell receptor beta chains below, sequenced in a study of T cells in Graves' hyperthyroidism and ophthalmopathy (dated by TCRdb to the late 2010s). Libraries were prepared through multiplex PCR. The run used an Illumina HiSeq 2000. TCR beta CDR3 regions were amplified from RNA transcripts. The TCR CDR3 was subjected to a first round of RT-PCR using the HTBI primer set and the Qiagen OneStep RT-PCR kit. TCRdb's own reprocessing of the public reads used fastp at Q25 and MiXCR and kept productive beta chains. Rows with one shared CDR3 protein collapse into an entry with the most common genes and DNA. The sample yields around 350,000 distinct CDR3 sequences; approximately 18% were counted once. Clones ranked in the top ten supply around a third of the sample. Sequenced material: blood. The receptors stem from a woman in her twenties or thirties with Graves' hyperthyroidism that later progressed to Graves' ophthalmopathy.

This clonotype has only a few counts. The chain joins TRBV20-1 to TRBJ1-5; D uncertain. The CDR3 covers 17 residues. V was shortened by 3 bases and J by 0 bases, with 18 bases between the two germline ends. The germline V gene has CDR1 DFQATT and CDR2 SNEGSKA (reference sequence). The CDR3 coding sequence is TGCAGTGCTAGGGACGTACGCGGAGGCCATAGCAATCAGCCCCAGCATTTT. Its protein is CSARDVRGGHSNQPQHF.

On this clonotype itself: An end of the junction differs from the germline gene, which may be a read error. The chain has TRBV6-5 and TRBJ1-5; a weak D match, TRBD1 (6 bases). CDR1 MNHEY and CDR2 SVGAGI come from the germline V gene. CDR3 length: 15 amino acids. The CDR3 DNA sequence: TGTGCCAACAGTTTCTTTCAGGGGAGCAATCAGCCCCAGCATTTT. Protein sequence: CANSFFQGSNQPQHF.

This clonotype has ten or more counts. The chain links TRBV20-1 to TRBJ2-1; TRBD2 agrees at 11 bases. Per the germline V gene, CDR1 is DFQATT and CDR2 is SNEGSKA (reference sequence). CDR3 size: 16 residues. The ends lost 3 bases at V and 8 bases at J; junction bases unmatched: 12. CDR3 loop: CSARYPTSGSHDEQFF. The CDR3 bases are TGCAGTGCTAGGTATCCAACTAGCGGGAGCCATGATGAGCAGTTCTTC.

The J gene is TRBJ2-3, the V gene TRBV5-1, with no clear D. Trimming left V 0 bases short and J 4 bases short, with 6 bases between. In germline, CDR1 is SGHRS, CDR2 YFSETQ. The CDR3 runs to 13 residues. The DNA of the CDR3 is TGCGCCAGCAGCTTGGAAGGATCAGATACGCAGTATTTT. Amino acid sequence: CASSLEGSDTQYF.

This clonotype occurred a few times. The chain has TRBV7-9 and TRBJ1-4; unclear D gene. CDR3 length: 13 amino acids. Trimming stripped 1 base from V and 5 bases from J, with 5 bases between. Germline CDR1 SEHNR, CDR2 FQNEAQ (reference sequence). The CDR3 here is CASSLGRNEKLFF. The CDR3 DNA reads TGTGCCAGCAGCTTAGGGAGAAATGAAAAACTGTTTTTT.

This clonotype appeared many times. The chain links TRBV25-1 to TRBJ1-6; D may be TRBD1 (5 bases). This CDR3 is 15 amino acids long. Deletions cut 3 bases from V and 4 bases from J, with 10 bases between. Germline CDR1 reads MGHDK; CDR2 reads SYGVNS. CDR3: CASSETGTYNSPLHF. The CDR3 DNA is TGTGCCAGCAGTGAGACCGGGACTTATAATTCACCCCTCCACTTT.

This clonotype was counted many times. The chain's CDR3 is CASSMRDYLGNEQYF. In nucleotides, the CDR3 is TGCGCCAGCAGCATGAGGGACTACCTGGGTAACGAGCAGTACTTC. V gene TRBV5-1 combines with J gene TRBJ2-7; 7 bases fit TRBD2. Germline V gives CDR1 SGHRS, CDR2 YFSETQ. V lost 4 bases to trimming and J lost 5 bases; unmatched junction nucleotides: 12. The CDR3 is 15 amino acids.

The genes are TRBV24-1 and TRBJ1-2; D unclear. Germline CDR1 and CDR2: KGHDR and SFDVKD. The CDR3 extends over 14 amino acids. Deletions cut 4 bases from V and 4 bases from J, with 12 bases between. The CDR3 sequence is CATSDPTATYGYTF. CDR3 nucleotide sequence: TGTGCCACCAGTGACCCGACGGCTACCTATGGCTACACCTTC.

This chain connects TRBV28 to TRBJ2-3, with TRBD1 identical over 9 bases. Germline assignment: CDR1 MDHEN and CDR2 SYDVKM. The CDR3 runs to 16 residues. CDR3 coding DNA: TGTCTCAGCAGTCCACCCACAGGGGGCGGCACAGATACGCAGTATTTT. Protein product: CLSSPPTGGGTDTQYF. Supplemented by reference TRBV28 and TRBJ2-3, the full variable domain reads DVKVTQSSRYLVKRTGEKVFLECVQDMDHENMFWYRQDPGLGLRLIYFSYDVKMKEKGDIPEGYSVSREKKERFSLILESASTNQTSMYLCLSSPPTGGGTDTQYFGPGTRLTVL.

This clonotype showed up many times. The J gene is TRBJ1-5, the V gene TRBV12-3 or TRBV12-4; TRBD1 agrees at 7 bases. The CDR3 consists of 14 residues. V gave up 5 bases and J gave up 5 bases; unmatched junction bases: 6. The CDR3 region has the DNA TGTGCCAGCAGTCCACAGGGGTATGATCAGCCCCAGCATTTT. It specifies CASSPQGYDQPQHF.

This clonotype was seen repeatedly, ten times or more. The chain links TRBV5-1 to TRBJ1-1; D is unresolved. CDR1 is SGHRS and CDR2 is YFSETQ in the germline V gene. CDR3 length: 15 residues. Trimming took off 0 bases at V and 6 bases at J, with 15 bases between the two ends. The CDR3 spells CASSLDAGLISEAFF. The CDR3 coding sequence is TGCGCCAGCAGCTTGGACGCAGGTTTAATTTCTGAAGCTTTCTTT.

The rearrangement uses TRBV5-1 and TRBJ1-2; D is unclear. Germline CDR1 SGHRS, CDR2 YFSETQ. Trimming removed 5 bases from V and 1 base from J, with 6 bases in between. The CDR3 has 12 residues. The CDR3 DNA follows: TGCGCCAGCAGGAGATTTAACTATGGCTACACCTTC. It specifies CASRRFNYGYTF.

This clonotype was counted at least ten times. This chain joins TRBV2 and TRBJ1-3, with 11 bases matching TRBD1. The germline V gene has CDR1 SNHLY and CDR2 FYNNEI. This CDR3 contains 15 residues. Germline trimming cut 4 bases from V and 4 bases from J; bases unmatched to any gene: 3. The CDR3 here is CASSVRTGGGNTIYF. CDR3 in DNA: TGTGCCAGCAGTGTGAGGACAGGGGGCGGAAACACCATATATTTT.

This sequence joins TRBV27 and TRBJ2-1, with 9 bases matching TRBD2. The germline gives CDR1 MNHEY, CDR2 SMNVEV (reference sequence). The CDR3 totals 17 residues. Unmatched junction bases numbered 17, after V lost 6 bases and J lost 8 bases. CDR3 DNA: TGTGCCAGCAGCTTTATCGGGGCGGGAGGGCCCGGCGATGAGCAGTTCTTC. Its protein product is CASSFIGAGGPGDEQFF.

The CDR3 reads CASSGDSYNEQFF. CDR3 coding DNA: TGTGCCAGCAGTGGGGACAGCTACAATGAGCAGTTCTTC. The chain couples TRBV6-1 to TRBJ2-1; 7 nucleotides agree with TRBD1. Looked up from germline, CDR1 is MNHNS and CDR2 is SASEGT. Trimming took 4 bases from V and 3 from J; bases not matched to a gene: 0. This CDR3 is 13 amino acids long.

This clonotype has a handful of counts. V usage is TRBV25-1 and J usage is TRBJ1-5; D unresolved. CDR3 size: 14 residues. CDR1 is MGHDK and CDR2 is SYGVNS in the germline V gene. V was shortened by 1 base and J by 10 bases, with 14 bases between the two germline ends. CDR3 sequence: CASSEWRLEVPQHF. CDR3 coding DNA: TGTGCCAGCAGTGAATGGCGATTGGAGGTCCCCCAGCATTTT. Filled out from reference TRBV25-1 and TRBJ1-5, the complete variable domain reads EADIYQTPRYLVIGTGKKITLECSQTMGHDKMYWYQQDPGMELHLIHYSYGVNSTEKGDLSSESTVSRIRTEHFPLTLESARPSHTSQYLCASSEWRLEVPQHFGDGTRLSIL.

This clonotype came up many times. V gene TRBV6-2 or TRBV6-3 combines with J gene TRBJ2-7; 7 nucleotides line up with TRBD2. Germline-derived CDR1 and CDR2 are MNHEY and SVGEGT. The CDR3 has 14 residues. Unmatched junction bases numbered 5, after V lost 0 bases and J lost 6 bases. The CDR3 DNA follows: TGTGCCAGCAGTTACTCGATCGCTAGCGGCGAGCAGTACTTC. Protein: CASSYSIASGEQYF.

The table lists this clonotype with many counts. This sequence joins TRBV29-1 and TRBJ2-5; tentative D call: TRBD1 (5 bases). Germline V CDR1 and CDR2: SQVTM, ANQGSEA. The germline V and J ends were trimmed by 2 bases and 4 bases, with 14 bases remaining between them. The CDR3 length is 14 residues. In nucleotides, the CDR3 is TGCAGCGTTGAATTTTCGGCAGGGTCAGAGACCCAGTACTTC. Amino acid sequence: CSVEFSAGSETQYF.

This clonotype has at least ten counts. The J gene is TRBJ2-3, the V gene TRBV5-1; D possibly uses TRBD1 or TRBD2 (6 bases each). Germline V lookup: CDR1 SGHRS, CDR2 YFSETQ. The CDR3 is 15 amino acids. The V and J ends lost 8 bases and 1 base respectively, with 17 bases between them. Here the CDR3 reads CASGVGGRGTDTQYF. CDR3 in DNA: TGCGCCAGTGGCGTTGGGGGGCGCGGCACAGATACGCAGTATTTT.

This clonotype was observed a few times. This chain joins TRBV7-9 and TRBJ2-7; D remains ambiguous. Germline-derived CDR1 and CDR2 are SEHNR and FQNEAQ (reference sequence). V gave up 2 bases and J gave up 3 bases, with 11 bases separating them. This CDR3 contains 14 residues. Here the CDR3 reads CASSLKGGHYEQYF. For the CDR3, the DNA is TGTGCCAGCAGCTTAAAGGGCGGCCACTACGAGCAGTACTTC.

This clonotype was detected ten times or more. The J gene is TRBJ1-1, the V gene TRBV9, with D possibly TRBD1 on 6 matching bases. The CDR3 has 18 amino acids. The ends were cut back, 4 bases at V and 7 bases at J, with 29 bases in the middle. Per the germline V gene, CDR1 is SGDLS and CDR2 is YYNGEE. The CDR3 DNA follows: TGTGCCAGCAGCCCCCGGTCGGCCGCTCGGGGGGCTAGGGGTGAAGCTTTCTTT. Residues: CASSPRSAARGARGEAFF.

This clonotype showed up just a few times. The J gene is TRBJ2-7, the V gene TRBV9, with 9 bases that match TRBD2. The CDR3 sequence is 15 residues long. V lost 0 bases and J lost 4; bases outside the gene matches: 5. CDR1 and CDR2 (germline): SGDLS, YYNGEE. CDR3 sequence: CASSVAATSGYEQYF. CDR3 coding DNA: TGTGCCAGCAGCGTAGCAGCAACTAGCGGGTACGAGCAGTACTTC.

This clonotype was recorded many times. The J gene is TRBJ2-5, the V gene TRBV6-1; TRBD1 is a possible D gene (5 bases). V dropped 5 bases and J dropped 5 bases, with 18 bases sitting between them. Looked up from germline, CDR1 is MNHNS and CDR2 is SASEGT. CDR3 length equals 15 residues. The CDR3 DNA reads TGTGCCAGCAGTAAGACAGATAGGTTGTGGGAGACCCAGTACTTC. Its translation is CASSKTDRLWETQYF.

This clonotype has a count of ten or more. The V call is TRBV25-1, the J call TRBJ2-1, with D unclear. Trimming left V 6 bases short and J 3 bases short, with 15 bases between. The CDR3 consists of 15 residues. Germline CDR1 reads MGHDK; CDR2 reads SYGVNS. In nucleotides, the CDR3 is TGTGCCAGCAGCCCCAGAAAACAAGGCTACAATGAGCAGTTCTTC. It yields the protein CASSPRKQGYNEQFF.